This TCR beta chain is from a study of T-cell reconstitution after alpha-beta-depleted transplantation in children. The library targeted TCRbeta and was prepared with unique molecular identifiers. TCRdb reprocessed the PCR reads via MiXCR and lists one record per CDR3 protein. The sample contains roughly 400,000 distinct CDR3 sequences, roughly 20% of which appear only once. CDR1 is SEHNR, CDR2 FQNEAQ, per germline (reference sequence). V lost 1 base to trimming and J lost 4 bases; unmatched junction nucleotides: 9. CDR3 length equals 16 residues. The chain carries TRBV7-9 and TRBJ1-1, with 7 bases lining up with TRBD1. The sample consisted of PBMCs from the stem cell graft donor, taken from the stem cell graft. This clonotype was sampled from a human donor who donated a stem cell graft to a child with acute myeloid leukemia. The CDR3 protein is CASSLGGTDLGTEAFF. In DNA, the CDR3 is TGTGCCAGCAGCTTAGGCGGGACAGATCTAGGCACTGAAGCTTTCTTT. Looking up the rest from reference TRBV7-9 and TRBJ1-1 gives the full variable domain: DTGVSQNPRHKITKRGQNVTFRCDPISEHNRLYWYRQTLGQGPEFLTYFQNEAQLEKSRLLSDRFSAERPKGSFSTLEIQRTEQGDSAMYLCASSLGGTDLGTEAFFGQGTRLTVV.